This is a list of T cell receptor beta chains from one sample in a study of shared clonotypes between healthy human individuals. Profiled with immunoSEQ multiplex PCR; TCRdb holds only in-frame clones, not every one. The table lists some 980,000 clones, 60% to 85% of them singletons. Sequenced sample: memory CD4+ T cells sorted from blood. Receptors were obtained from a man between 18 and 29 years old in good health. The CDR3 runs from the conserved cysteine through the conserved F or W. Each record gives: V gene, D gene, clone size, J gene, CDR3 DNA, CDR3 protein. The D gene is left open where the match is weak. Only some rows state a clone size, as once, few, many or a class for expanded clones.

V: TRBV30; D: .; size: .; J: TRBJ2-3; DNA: TGTGCCTGGAGCGCGAGGGGGGGCACAGATACGCAGTATTTT; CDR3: CAWSARGGTDTQYF
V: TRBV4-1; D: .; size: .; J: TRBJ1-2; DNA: TGCGCCAGCAGCCAAAGGAGGACAGACCATGGCTACACCTTC; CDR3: CASSQRRTDHGYTF
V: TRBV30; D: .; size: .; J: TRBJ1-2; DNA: TGTGCCTGGAGATTCGCCGGTGGGGCGCATGGCTACACCTTC; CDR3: CAWRFAGGAHGYTF
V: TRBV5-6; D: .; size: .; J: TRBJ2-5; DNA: TGTGCCAGCAGCTGGAGGAGGGTTAAGGAGACCCAGTACTTC; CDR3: CASSWRRVKETQYF
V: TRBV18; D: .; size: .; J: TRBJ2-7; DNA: TGTGCCAGCTCCCGCGGGACGGAGACCTACGAGCAGTACTTC; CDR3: CASSRGTETYEQYF
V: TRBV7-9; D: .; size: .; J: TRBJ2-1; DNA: TGTGCCAGTAACAGGTGCAATGAGCAGTTCTTC; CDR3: CASNRCNEQFF
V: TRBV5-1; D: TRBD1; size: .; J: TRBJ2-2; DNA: TGCGCCAGCAGCTTGGATTGGGACAGAGTAACCGGGGAGCTGTTTTTT; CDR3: CASSLDWDRVTGELFF
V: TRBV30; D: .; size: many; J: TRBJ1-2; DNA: TGTGCCTGGAGTGTACTTCTGGGCTACACCTTC; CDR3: CAWSVLLGYTF
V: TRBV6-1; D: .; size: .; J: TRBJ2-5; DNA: TGTGCCAGCAGCCCCATGGCAGGGATAGAGACCCAGTACTTC; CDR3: CASSPMAGIETQYF
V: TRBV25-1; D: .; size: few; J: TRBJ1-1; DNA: TGTGCCAGCAGTGAATCCGGACAGCGTGAAGCTTTCTTT; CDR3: CASSESGQREAFF
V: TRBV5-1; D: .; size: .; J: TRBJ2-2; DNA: TGCGCCAGCAGCACCAACGGGTATGACACCGGGGAGCTGTTTTTT; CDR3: CASSTNGYDTGELFF
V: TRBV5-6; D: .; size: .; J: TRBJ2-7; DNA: TGTGCCAGCAGCTTGAATTCCGAGCAGTACTTC; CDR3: CASSLNSEQYF
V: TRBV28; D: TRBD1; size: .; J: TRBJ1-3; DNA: TGTGCCAGCAGTTTCACCGGGACAGGGTCCAACACCATATATTTT; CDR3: CASSFTGTGSNTIYF
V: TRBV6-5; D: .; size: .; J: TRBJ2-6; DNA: TGTGCCAGCAGACTAGACTCTGGGGCCAACGTCCTGACTTTC; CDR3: CASRLDSGANVLTF
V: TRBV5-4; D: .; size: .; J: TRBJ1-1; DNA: TGTGCCAGCAGGACAGATGGTACAGGGAACACTGAAGCTTTCTTT; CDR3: CASRTDGTGNTEAFF
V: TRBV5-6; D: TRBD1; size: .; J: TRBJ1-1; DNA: TGTGCCAGCAGCTTCCTAGGGGCTCAGGGGGACACTGAAGCTTTCTTT; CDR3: CASSFLGAQGDTEAFF
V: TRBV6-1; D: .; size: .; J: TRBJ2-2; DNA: TGTGCCAGCAGTCCCACAGTGATCACCGGGGAGCTGTTTTTT; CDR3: CASSPTVITGELFF
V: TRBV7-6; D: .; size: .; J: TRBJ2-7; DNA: TGTGCCAGCAGCGCCTCCGATCTTAGGAGCGAGCAGTACTTC; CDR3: CASSASDLRSEQYF
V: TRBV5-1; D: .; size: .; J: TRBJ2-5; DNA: TGCGCCAGCAGCTTGCTACCTACCCTGGCACAAGAGACCCAGTACTTC; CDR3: CASSLLPTLAQETQYF
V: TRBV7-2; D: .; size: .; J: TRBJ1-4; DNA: TGTGCCAGCAGCTTACGGGCTTTTGGTTCAACTAATGAAAAACTGTTTTTT; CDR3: CASSLRAFGSTNEKLFF
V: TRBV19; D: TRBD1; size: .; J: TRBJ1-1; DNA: TGTGCCAGTAGTCAAGGGACAGGGCGATCAATGAACACTGAAGCTTTCTTT; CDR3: CASSQGTGRSMNTEAFF
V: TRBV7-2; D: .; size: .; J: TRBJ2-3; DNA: TGTGCCAGCAGTCCACGCACAGATACGCAGTATTTT; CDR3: CASSPRTDTQYF
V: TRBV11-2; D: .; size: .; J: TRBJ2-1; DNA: TGTGCCAGCAGCCCTAGCCTTGGGCAGTTCTTC; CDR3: CASSPSLGQFF
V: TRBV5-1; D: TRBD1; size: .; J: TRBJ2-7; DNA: TGCGCCAGCAGCTTCCGGACAGGGGGCAACGAGCAGTACTTC; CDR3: CASSFRTGGNEQYF
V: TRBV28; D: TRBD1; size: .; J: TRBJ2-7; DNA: TGTGCCAGCAGTCCCCGGGACAGGGGAGGGCAGTACTTC; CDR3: CASSPRDRGGQYF
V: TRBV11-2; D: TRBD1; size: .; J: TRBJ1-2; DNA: TGTGCCAGCAGCTTGAGGCAGGGGGCCATCGGCTACACCTTC; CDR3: CASSLRQGAIGYTF
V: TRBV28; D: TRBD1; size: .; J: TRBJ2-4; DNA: TGTGCCAGCAGTGCCCACGACAGGGTAAACATTCAGTACTTC; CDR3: CASSAHDRVNIQYF
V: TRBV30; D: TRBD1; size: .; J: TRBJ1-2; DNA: TGTGCCTGGAGGGAGGACAGGGGCTATGGCTACACCTTC; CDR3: CAWREDRGYGYTF
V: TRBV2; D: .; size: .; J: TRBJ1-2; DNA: TGTGCCAGCAATCTCGGGAACTATGGCTACACCTTC; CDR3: CASNLGNYGYTF
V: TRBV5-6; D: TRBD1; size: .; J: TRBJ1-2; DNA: TGTGCCAGCAGCTTGGCCGGGCAGGGGGCTCATGGCTACACCTTC; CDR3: CASSLAGQGAHGYTF
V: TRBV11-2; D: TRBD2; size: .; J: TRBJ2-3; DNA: TGTGCCAGCAGCTTAGATCTCAGGCTAGCGGTGGATACGCAGTATTTT; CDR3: CASSLDLRLAVDTQYF
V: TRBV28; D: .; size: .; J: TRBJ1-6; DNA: TGTGCCAGCATGTCGAGCTCCTATAATTCACCCCTCCACTTT; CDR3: CASMSSSYNSPLHF
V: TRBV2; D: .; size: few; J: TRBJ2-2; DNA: TGTGCCAGCAGTGCTACAGGGACGAACACCGGGGAGCTGTTTTTT; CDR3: CASSATGTNTGELFF
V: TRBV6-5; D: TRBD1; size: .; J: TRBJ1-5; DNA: TGTGCCAGCAGCTCCCGACAGGGGGCAAATCAGCCCCAGCATTTT; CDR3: CASSSRQGANQPQHF
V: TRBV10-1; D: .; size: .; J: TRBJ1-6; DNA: TGCGCCAGCAGTGCCACAGGGAATAATTCACCCCTCCACTTT; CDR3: CASSATGNNSPLHF
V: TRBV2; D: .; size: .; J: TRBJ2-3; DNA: TGTGCCCTTAGGAGGGGTTCTAACACAGATACGCAGTATTTT; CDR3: CALRRGSNTDTQYF
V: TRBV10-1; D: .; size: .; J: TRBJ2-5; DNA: TGCGCCAGCAGTGGACAAGTAGAAGAGACCCAGTACTTC; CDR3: CASSGQVEETQYF
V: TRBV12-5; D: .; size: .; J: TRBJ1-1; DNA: TGTGCTAGTGGTTTGGGGGGCGCCACTGAAGCTTTCTTT; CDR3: CASGLGGATEAFF
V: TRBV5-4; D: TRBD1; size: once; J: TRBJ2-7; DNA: TGTGCCAGCAGCCGAAACAGGGGATACGAGCAGTACTTC; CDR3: CASSRNRGYEQYF
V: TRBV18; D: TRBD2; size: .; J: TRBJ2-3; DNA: TGTGCCAGCTCACCACTAGCGGGAGGGCAAGATACGCAGTATTTT; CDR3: CASSPLAGGQDTQYF
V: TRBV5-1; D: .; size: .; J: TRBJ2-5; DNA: TGCGCCAGCAGCTTGCAACTACGTAATTCCGACGTAAAAGAGACCCAGTACTTC; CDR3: CASSLQLRNSDVKETQYF
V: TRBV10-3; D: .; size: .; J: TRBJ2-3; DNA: TGTGCCATCAGTGAAGGGACTGGGCCAGATACGCAGTATTTT; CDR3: CAISEGTGPDTQYF
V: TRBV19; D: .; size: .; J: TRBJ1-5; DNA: TGTGCCAGTAGTATAGCGAGTGGCGTGGATCAGCCCCAGCATTTT; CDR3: CASSIASGVDQPQHF
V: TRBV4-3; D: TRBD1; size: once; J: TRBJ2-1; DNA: TGCGCCAGCAGCCAGGTTTGGACAGGGAGCTACAATGAGCAGTTCTTC; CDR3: CASSQVWTGSYNEQFF
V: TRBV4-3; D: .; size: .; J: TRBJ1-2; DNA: TGCGCCAGCAGCCAAGACGCTCACAATAACTATGGCTACACCTTC; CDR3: CASSQDAHNNYGYTF
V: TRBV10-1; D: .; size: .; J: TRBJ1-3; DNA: TGCGCCACACCGGACCCCCGCTCTGGAAACACCATATATTTT; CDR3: CATPDPRSGNTIYF